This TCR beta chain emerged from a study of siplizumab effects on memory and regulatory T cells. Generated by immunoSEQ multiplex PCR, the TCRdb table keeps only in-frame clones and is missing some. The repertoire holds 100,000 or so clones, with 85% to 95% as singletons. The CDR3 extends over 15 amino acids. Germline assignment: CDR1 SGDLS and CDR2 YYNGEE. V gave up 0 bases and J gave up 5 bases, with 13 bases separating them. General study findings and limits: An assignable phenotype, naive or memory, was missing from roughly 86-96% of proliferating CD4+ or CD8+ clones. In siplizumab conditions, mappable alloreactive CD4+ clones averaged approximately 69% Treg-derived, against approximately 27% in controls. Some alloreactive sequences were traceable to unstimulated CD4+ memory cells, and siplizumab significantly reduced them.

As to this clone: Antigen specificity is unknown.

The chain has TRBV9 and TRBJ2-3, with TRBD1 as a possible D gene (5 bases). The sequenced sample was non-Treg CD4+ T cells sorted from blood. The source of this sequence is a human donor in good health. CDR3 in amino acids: CASSVDNAQGDTQYF. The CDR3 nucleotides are TGTGCCAGCAGCGTAGACAACGCCCAGGGAGATACGCAGTATTTT.